This TCR beta chain was sequenced during a study of blood T cell repertoires in COVID-19. Study summary: PBMCs, B-cell-depleted T cells, or T cells provided the cDNA or gDNA that made up the material.

Sequencing used immunoSEQ multiplex PCR; TCRdb keeps in-frame clones, though not all of them. Of about 300,000 clones listed, roughly 89% are singletons. Shortly before study entry, within 2 weeks, exposed participants had met a COVID-19 case. In its sample, this clone was seen a few times. Germline V gene sequence: CDR1 SEHNR, CDR2 FQNEAQ (reference sequence). The CDR3 is 12 amino acids. V gave up 2 bases and J gave up 6 bases, with 8 bases separating them. The sample taken for sequencing was PBMCs or T cells enriched from blood (not recorded which). This chain connects TRBV7-9 to TRBJ2-7; unclear D gene. The sequence came from a woman aged 50 to 65 who had been exposed to COVID-19. CDR3 coding DNA: TGTGCCAGCAGCTTAAACTCTGGCGAGCAGTACTTC. Translation: CASSLNSGEQYF.